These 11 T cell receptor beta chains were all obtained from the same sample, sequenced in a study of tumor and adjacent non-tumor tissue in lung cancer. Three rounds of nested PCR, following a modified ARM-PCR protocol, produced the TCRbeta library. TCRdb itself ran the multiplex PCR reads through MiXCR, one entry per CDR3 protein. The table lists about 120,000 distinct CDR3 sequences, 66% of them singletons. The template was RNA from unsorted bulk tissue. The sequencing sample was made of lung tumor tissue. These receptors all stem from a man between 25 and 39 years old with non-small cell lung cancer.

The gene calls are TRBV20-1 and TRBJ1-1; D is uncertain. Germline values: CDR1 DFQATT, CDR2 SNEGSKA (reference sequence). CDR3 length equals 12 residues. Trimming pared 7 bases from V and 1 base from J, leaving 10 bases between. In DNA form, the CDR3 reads TGCAGTGGTGACAAGGGGAACACTGAAGCTTTCTTT. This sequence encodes CSGDKGNTEAFF.

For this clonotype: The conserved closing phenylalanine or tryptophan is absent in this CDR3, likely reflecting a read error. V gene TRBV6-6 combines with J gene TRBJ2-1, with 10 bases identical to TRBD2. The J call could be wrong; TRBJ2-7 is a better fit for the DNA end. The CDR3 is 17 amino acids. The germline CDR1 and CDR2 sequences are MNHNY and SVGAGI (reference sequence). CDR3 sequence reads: CASSYLTSGMRYNEQYL. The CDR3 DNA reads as TGTGCCAGCAGTTACTTAACTAGCGGGATGAGGTACAATGAGCAGTACCTC.

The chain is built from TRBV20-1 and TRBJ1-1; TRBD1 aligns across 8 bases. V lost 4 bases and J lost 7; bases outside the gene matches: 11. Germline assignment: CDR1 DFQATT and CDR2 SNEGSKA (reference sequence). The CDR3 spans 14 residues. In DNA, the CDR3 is TGCAGTGCTATATCCCCGACAGGGGAGAATGAAGCTTTCTTT. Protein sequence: CSAISPTGENEAFF.

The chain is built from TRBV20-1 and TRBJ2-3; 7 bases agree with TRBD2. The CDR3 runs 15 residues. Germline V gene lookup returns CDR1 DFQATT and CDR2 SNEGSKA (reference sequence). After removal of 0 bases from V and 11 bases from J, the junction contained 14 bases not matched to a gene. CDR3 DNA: TGCAGTGCTAGAGAAAGTGTGAGACTAGCAAGTAGGCAGTATTTT. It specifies CSARESVRLASRQYF.

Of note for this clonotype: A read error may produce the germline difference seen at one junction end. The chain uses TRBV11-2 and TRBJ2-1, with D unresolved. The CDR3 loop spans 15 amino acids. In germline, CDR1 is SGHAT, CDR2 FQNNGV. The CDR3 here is CTSSLVRVDHNEQFF. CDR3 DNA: TGTACCAGCAGCTTAGTAAGGGTTGATCACAACGAGCAGTTCTTC.

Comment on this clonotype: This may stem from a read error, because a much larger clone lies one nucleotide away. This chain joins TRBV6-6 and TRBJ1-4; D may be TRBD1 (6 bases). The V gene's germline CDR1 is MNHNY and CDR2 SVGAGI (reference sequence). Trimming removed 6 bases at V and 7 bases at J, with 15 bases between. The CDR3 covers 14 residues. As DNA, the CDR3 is TGTGCCAGCAGGGGACATGGAGGGGGTGAAAAACTGTTTTTT. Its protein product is CASRGHGGGEKLFF.

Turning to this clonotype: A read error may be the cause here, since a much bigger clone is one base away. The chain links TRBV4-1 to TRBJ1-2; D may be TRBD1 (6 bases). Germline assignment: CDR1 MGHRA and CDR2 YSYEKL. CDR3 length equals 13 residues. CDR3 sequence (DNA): TGCGCCGGCAGCCAAAGGACAGATTATGGCTACACCTTC. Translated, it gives CAGSQRTDYGYTF.

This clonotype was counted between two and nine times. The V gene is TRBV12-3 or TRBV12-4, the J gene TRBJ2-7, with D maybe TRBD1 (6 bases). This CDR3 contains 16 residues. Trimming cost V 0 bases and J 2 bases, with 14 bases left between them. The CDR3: CASSLALTGQPYEQYF. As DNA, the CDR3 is TGTGCCAGCAGTTTAGCGTTGACAGGTCAACCCTACGAGCAGTACTTC.

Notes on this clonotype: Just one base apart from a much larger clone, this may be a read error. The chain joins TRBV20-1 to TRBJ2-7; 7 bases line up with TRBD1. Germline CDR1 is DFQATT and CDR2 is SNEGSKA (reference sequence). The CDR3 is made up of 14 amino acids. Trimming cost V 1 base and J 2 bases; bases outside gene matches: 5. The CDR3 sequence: CSARGRGTAYEQYF. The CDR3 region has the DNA TGCAGTGCTAGAGGGCGTGGGACAGCCTACGAGCAGTACTTC.

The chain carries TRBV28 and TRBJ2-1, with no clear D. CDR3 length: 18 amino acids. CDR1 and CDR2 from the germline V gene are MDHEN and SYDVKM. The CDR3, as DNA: TGTCCCAACAGTTCCCCCATAGCTGAGAAGAGCTCCTACAATGAGCAGTTCTTC. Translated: CPNSSPIAEKSSYNEQFF.

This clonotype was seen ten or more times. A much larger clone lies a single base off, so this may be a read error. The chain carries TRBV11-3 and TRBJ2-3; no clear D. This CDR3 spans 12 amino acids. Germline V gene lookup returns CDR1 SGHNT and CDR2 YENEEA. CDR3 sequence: CASGFGRDTQYF. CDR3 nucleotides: TGTGCCAGCGGCTTCGGGCGAGATACGCAGTATTTT.